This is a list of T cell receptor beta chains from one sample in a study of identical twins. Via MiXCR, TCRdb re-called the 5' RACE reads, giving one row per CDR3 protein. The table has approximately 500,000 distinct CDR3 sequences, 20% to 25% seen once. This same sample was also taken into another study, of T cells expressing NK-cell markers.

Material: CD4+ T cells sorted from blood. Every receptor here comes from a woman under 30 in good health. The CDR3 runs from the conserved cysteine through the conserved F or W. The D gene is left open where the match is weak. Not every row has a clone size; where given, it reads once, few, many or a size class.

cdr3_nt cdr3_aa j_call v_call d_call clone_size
TGTGCCAGCAGCCAACGGGGGGATTCACCCCTCCACTTT CASSQRGDSPLHF TRBJ1-6 TRBV27 NA few
TGCAGTGCTAGAGATCGTACCCGGGCCCTGAACACTGAAGCTTTCTTT CSARDRTRALNTEAFF TRBJ1-1 TRBV20-1 NA NA
TGCAGCGTTGGCCATGGCGGGGTGAGGACCGGGGAGCTGTTTTTT CSVGHGGVRTGELFF TRBJ2-2 TRBV29-1 NA few
TGCAGTGCTAGTCGCTGGACCTACGAGCAGTACTTC CSASRWTYEQYF TRBJ2-7 TRBV20-1 NA few
TGTGCCAGCAGCCTTTTGGGGTCTAACTACGAGCAGTACTTC CASSLLGSNYEQYF TRBJ2-7 TRBV3-1 NA few
TGTGCCAGCAGCTTTAGACAGGGGCGAGATACGCAGTATTTT CASSFRQGRDTQYF TRBJ2-3 TRBV7-8 TRBD1 NA
TGTGCCAGCAGTTCCGGTGAAGGAGCAGATACGCAGTATTTT CASSSGEGADTQYF TRBJ2-3 TRBV12-3/TRBV12-4 NA NA
TGTGCCAGCAGTCGCCTGGGTATAGCGACCTACGAGCAGTACTTC CASSRLGIATYEQYF TRBJ2-7 TRBV6-1 NA NA
TGCGCCAGCAGCTTGACAACAGGGAACAGAGAAGCTTTCTTT CASSLTTGNREAFF TRBJ1-1 TRBV5-1 NA NA
TGTGCCAGCAGCCCTCCAGGGGGCGCATACGAGCAGTACTTC CASSPPGGAYEQYF TRBJ2-7 TRBV5-6 TRBD1 few
TGTGCCAGCAGCTCTTCTAGCGGGGGGGCCGATACGCAGTATTTT CASSSSSGGADTQYF TRBJ2-3 TRBV7-3 TRBD2 NA
TGCGCCAGCAGCTTGACTAGGTTTGAAAATGAGCAGTTCTTC CASSLTRFENEQFF TRBJ2-1 TRBV5-1 NA NA
TGTGCCAGCACTGCCCAGGGGCGTAGCACAGATACGCAGTATTTT CASTAQGRSTDTQYF TRBJ2-3 TRBV2 NA NA
TGTGCCAGCAGTAGTGGCAGGGTCGTGACCTACGAGCAGTACTTC CASSSGRVVTYEQYF TRBJ2-7 TRBV25-1 NA few
TGTGCCAGCAGCGTAGCGGGCAAGGGCGAGCAGTACTTC CASSVAGKGEQYF TRBJ2-7 TRBV12-3/TRBV12-4 TRBD2 few
TGCGCCAGCAGCCAGGTGGATGGCTACAATGAGCAGTTCTTC CASSQVDGYNEQFF TRBJ2-1 TRBV5-1 NA NA
TGTGCCAGCGCGATTCTAGGACTCTACGAGCAGTACTTC CASAILGLYEQYF TRBJ2-7 TRBV6-1 NA NA
TGTGCCAGCAGTTTAGGGGGCGGACATCAGCCCCAGCATTTT CASSLGGGHQPQHF TRBJ1-5 TRBV12-3/TRBV12-4 NA many
TGTGCCAGCAGTTTCGGACAACCTACCGGGGAGCTGTTTTTT CASSFGQPTGELFF TRBJ2-2 TRBV12-3/TRBV12-4 NA few
TGTGCCAGCAGCTTCCAAAGTGGGGAGACCCAGTACTTC CASSFQSGETQYF TRBJ2-5 TRBV7-9 NA few
TGCGCCAGCAGCCAAGTCAGCGCTCCAGAGACCCAGTACTTC CASSQVSAPETQYF TRBJ2-5 TRBV4-3 NA NA
TGTGCCAGTATGGACTCTGGGGCCAACGTCCTGACTTTC CASMDSGANVLTF TRBJ2-6 TRBV19 NA NA
TGCAGTGCAACCAGGATTGGGCATTACAATGAGCAGTTCTTC CSATRIGHYNEQFF TRBJ2-1 TRBV20-1 NA few
TGTGCCAGCAGTCCGCAGTGGGCCAGCAATGAGCAGTTCTTC CASSPQWASNEQFF TRBJ2-1 TRBV3-1 NA NA
TGCGCCAGCAGCCCCATTCTAGGGGTCCACGAGCAGTACTTC CASSPILGVHEQYF TRBJ2-7 TRBV5-1 NA NA
TGTGCCAGCAGTTTAGTCCTTACTTATACCGGGGAGCTGTTTTTT CASSLVLTYTGELFF TRBJ2-2 TRBV12-3/TRBV12-4 NA few
TGTGCCAGCAGCGTTAGTGGGGGGGCCAATCAGCCCCAGCATTTT CASSVSGGANQPQHF TRBJ1-5 TRBV9 NA few